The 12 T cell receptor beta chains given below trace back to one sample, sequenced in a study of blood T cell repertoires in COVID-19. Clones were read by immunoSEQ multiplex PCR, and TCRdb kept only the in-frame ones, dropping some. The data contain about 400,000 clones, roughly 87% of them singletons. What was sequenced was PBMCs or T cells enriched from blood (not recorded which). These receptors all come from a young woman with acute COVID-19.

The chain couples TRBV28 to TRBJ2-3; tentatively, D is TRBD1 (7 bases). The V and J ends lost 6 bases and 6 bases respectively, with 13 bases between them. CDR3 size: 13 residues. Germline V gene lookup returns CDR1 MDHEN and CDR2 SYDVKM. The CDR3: CASRDRAGDTQYF. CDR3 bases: TGTGCCAGCAGAGACAGGGCGGGGGATACGCAGTATTTT.

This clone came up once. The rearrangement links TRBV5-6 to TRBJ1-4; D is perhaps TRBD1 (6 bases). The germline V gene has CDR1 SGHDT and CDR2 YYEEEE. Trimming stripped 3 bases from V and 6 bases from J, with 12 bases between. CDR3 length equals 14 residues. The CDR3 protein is CASSSQGKHEKLFF. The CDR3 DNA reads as TGTGCCAGCAGCTCACAGGGCAAGCATGAAAAACTGTTTTTT.

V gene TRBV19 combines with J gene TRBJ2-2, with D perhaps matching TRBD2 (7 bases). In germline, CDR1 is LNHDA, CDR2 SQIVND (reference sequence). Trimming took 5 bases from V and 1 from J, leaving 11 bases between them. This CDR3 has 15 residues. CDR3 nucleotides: TGTGCCAGTAGTGGCGGGGGCGGGAACACCGGGGAGCTGTTTTTT. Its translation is CASSGGGGNTGELFF.

Here the CDR3 reads CASSLASGGGFF. For the CDR3, the DNA is TGTGCCAGCAGCTTAGCTAGCGGGGGGGGTTTCTTC. This chain connects TRBV7-8 to TRBJ2-1; 11 bases agree with TRBD2. Germline CDR1 and CDR2: SGHVS and FQNEAQ. V shed 0 bases, J shed 16 bases, and the junction held 2 bases outside the gene matches. The CDR3 has 12 amino acids.

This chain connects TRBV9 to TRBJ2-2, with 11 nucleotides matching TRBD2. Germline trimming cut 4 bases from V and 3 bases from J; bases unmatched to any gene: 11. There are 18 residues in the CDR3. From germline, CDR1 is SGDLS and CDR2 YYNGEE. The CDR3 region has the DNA TGTGCCAGCAGCACCCAGGGGACTAGCGGTTCTTACACCGGGGAGCTGTTTTTT. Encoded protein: CASSTQGTSGSYTGELFF.

The CDR3 loop reads CASSPSFSGNTIYF. The CDR3 bases are TGTGCCAGCAGTCCCAGTTTCTCTGGAAACACCATATATTTT. The chain uses TRBV28 and TRBJ1-3; D gene uncertain. The V gene lost 5 bases and the J gene lost 0 bases, with 8 bases spanning the gap. Germline CDR1 MDHEN, CDR2 SYDVKM. CDR3 size: 14 residues.

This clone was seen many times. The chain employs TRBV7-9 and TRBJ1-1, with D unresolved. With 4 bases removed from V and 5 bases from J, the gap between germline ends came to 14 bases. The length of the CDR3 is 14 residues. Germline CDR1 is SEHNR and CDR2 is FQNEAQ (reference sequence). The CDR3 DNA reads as TGTGCCAGCAGCTCCCCAGCGGGGAGGACTGAAGCTTTCTTT. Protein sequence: CASSSPAGRTEAFF.

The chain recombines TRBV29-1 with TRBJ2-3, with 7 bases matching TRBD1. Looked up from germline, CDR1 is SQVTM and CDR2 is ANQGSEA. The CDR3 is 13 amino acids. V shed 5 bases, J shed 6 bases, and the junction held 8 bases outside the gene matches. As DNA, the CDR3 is TGCAGCGTTCCCCCATCACAGGGGGATACGCAGTATTTT. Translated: CSVPPSQGDTQYF.

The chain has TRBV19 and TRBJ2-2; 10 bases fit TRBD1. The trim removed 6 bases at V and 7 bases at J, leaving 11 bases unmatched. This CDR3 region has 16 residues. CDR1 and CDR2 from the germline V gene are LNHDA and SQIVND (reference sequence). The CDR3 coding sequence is TGTGCCAGTAGGACACCGGGACAGGGGTGGGTCGGGGAGCTGTTTTTT. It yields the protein CASRTPGQGWVGELFF.

CDR3 residues: CASNRQNNEKLFF. As DNA, the CDR3 is TGTGCCAGCAATCGACAGAATAATGAAAAACTGTTTTTT. The chain couples TRBV7-2 to TRBJ1-4; possibly TRBD1 for D (5 bases). Germline CDR1 SGHTA, CDR2 FQGNSA. V was trimmed by 7 bases and J by 4 bases, leaving 10 bases between them. The CDR3 loop spans 13 amino acids.

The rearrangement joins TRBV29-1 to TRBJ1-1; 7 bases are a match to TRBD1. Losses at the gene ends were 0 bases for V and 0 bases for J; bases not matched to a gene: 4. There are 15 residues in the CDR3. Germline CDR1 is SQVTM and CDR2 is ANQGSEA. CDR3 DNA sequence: TGCAGCGTTGAAGATCTTCAGGGGGTGAACACTGAAGCTTTCTTT. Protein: CSVEDLQGVNTEAFF. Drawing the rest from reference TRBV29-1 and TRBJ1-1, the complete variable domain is SAVISQKPSRDICQRGTSLTIQCQVDSQVTMMFWYRQQPGQSLTLIATANQGSEATYESGFVIDKFPISRPNLTFSTLTVSNMSPEDSSIYLCSVEDLQGVNTEAFFGQGTRLTVV.

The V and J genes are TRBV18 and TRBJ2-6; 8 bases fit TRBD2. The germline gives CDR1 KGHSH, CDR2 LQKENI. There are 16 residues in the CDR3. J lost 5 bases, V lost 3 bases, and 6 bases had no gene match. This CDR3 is CASSPQRTSWANVLTF. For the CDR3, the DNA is TGTGCCAGCTCACCCCAGCGGACTAGCTGGGCCAACGTCCTGACTTTC.